This T cell receptor (beta chain) is from a study of blood T cells in healthy people across ages. Trimming cost V 5 bases and J 8 bases, with 13 bases left between them. The CDR3 is 14 amino acids. Germline CDR1 and CDR2: SGHTA and FQGNSA. General study results and limits: Whereas aged donors had fewer naive CD4+ cells, long-lived donors had more of them and higher diversity.

Donors were healthy Caucasian individuals from Russia aged about 6 to 90. The authors ran a second PCR of roughly 6 to 12 cycles using a sample-barcoded 5' primer and a J-beta primer mix. MiXCR was run by TCRdb on the 5' RACE reads, yielding one entry per CDR3 protein. The repertoire holds over a million distinct CDR3 sequences, with 45% to 70% as singletons. Concerning this clonotype: Its target is not known.

This receptor was identified in a man between 18 and 29 years old in good health. Material for sequencing was blood. The chain carries TRBV7-2 and TRBJ1-6; tentatively, D is TRBD1 (5 bases). DNA of the CDR3: TGTGCCAGCAGCCAGAACGGAGGGGATTCACCCCTCCACTTT. As protein: CASSQNGGDSPLHF.